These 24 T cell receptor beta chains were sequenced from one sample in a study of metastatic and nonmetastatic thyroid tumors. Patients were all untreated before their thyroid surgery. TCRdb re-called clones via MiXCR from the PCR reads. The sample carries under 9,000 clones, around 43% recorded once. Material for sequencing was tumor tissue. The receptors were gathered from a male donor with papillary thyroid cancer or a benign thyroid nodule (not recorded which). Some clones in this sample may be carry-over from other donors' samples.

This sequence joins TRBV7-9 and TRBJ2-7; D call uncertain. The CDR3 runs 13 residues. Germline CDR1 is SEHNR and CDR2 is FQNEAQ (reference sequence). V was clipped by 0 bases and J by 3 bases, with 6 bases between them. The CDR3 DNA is TGTGCCAGCAGCTTAGCACCCCACTACGAGCAGTACTTC. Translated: CASSLAPHYEQYF.

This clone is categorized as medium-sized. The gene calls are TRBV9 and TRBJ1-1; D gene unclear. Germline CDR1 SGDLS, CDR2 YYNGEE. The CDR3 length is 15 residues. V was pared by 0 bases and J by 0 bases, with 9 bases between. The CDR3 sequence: CASSVGVTLNTEAFF. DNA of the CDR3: TGTGCCAGCAGCGTAGGGGTGACCTTGAACACTGAAGCTTTCTTT.

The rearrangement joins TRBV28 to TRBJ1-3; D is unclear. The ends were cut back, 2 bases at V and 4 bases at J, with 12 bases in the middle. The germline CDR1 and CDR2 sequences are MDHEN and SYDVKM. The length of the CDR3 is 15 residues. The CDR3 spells CASSLRQLGGNTIYF. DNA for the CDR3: TGTGCCAGCAGTTTACGGCAACTGGGGGGAAACACCATATATTTT.

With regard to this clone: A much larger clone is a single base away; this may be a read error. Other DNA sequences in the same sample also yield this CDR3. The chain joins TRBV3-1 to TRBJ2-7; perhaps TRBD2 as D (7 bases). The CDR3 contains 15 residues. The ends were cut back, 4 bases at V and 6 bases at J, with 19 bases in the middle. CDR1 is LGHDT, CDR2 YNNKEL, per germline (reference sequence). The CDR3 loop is CASSPRAGAGGEQYF. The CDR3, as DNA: TGTGCCAGCAGCCCCCGGGCGGGGGCTGGGGGCGAGCAGTACTTC.

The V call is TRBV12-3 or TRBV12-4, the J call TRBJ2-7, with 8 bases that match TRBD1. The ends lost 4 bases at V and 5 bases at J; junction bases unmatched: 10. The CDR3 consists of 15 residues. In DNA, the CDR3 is TGTGCCAGCAGTTCTCCAGGGACAGGTGGGGACGAGCAGTACTTC. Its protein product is CASSSPGTGGDEQYF.

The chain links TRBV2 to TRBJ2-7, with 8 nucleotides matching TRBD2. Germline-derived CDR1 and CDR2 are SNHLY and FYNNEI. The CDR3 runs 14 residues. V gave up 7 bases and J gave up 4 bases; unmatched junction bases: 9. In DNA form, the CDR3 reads TGTGCCAGCAAGGACGGGGGGGCCGGATACGAGCAGTACTTC. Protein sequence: CASKDGGAGYEQYF.

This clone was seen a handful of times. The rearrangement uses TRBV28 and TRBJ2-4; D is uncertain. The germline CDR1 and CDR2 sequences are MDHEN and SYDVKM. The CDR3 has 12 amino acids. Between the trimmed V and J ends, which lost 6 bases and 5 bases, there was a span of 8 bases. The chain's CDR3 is CASSSVQNIQYF. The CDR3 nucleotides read TGTGCCAGCAGCTCGGTCCAAAACATTCAGTACTTC.

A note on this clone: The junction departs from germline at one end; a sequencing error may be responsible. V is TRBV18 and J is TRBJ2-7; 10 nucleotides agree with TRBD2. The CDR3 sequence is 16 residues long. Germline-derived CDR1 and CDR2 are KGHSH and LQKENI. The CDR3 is CASSPPGTSVLTEEYF. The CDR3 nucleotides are TGTGCCAGCTCACCGCCCGGGACTAGCGTACTCACCGAGGAGTACTTC.

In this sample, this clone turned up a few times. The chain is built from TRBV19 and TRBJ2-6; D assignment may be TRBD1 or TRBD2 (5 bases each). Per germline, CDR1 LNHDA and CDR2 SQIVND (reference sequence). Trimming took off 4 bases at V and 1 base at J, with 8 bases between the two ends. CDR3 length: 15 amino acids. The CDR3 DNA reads TGTGCCAGTAGTAGAGGGGTGTCTGGGGCCAACGTCCTGACTTTC. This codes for CASSRGVSGANVLTF.

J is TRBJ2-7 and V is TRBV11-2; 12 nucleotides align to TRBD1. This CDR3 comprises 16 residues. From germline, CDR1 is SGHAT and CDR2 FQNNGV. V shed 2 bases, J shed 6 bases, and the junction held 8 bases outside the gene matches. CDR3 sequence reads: CASSLRGGTGGFEQYF. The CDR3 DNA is TGTGCCAGCAGCTTACGGGGCGGGACAGGGGGCTTCGAGCAGTACTTC.

The CDR3 here is CASSLATGAEQYF. The CDR3 DNA sequence: TGTGCCAGCAGCCTAGCTACAGGGGCCGAGCAGTACTTC. The rearrangement joins TRBV3-1 to TRBJ2-7; 7 bases line up with TRBD1. V lost 4 bases and J lost 6; bases outside the gene matches: 6. Germline V gene lookup returns CDR1 LGHDT and CDR2 YNNKEL (reference sequence). The CDR3 sequence is 13 residues long.

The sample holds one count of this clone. The CDR3 coding sequence is TGCGCCAGCAGCCAAGAACCGGGGCCGGGCGAGCAGTACTTC. This gives the protein CASSQEPGPGEQYF. The chain uses TRBV4-1 and TRBJ2-7; either TRBD1 or TRBD2 may fit D (5 bases each). Per germline, CDR1 MGHRA and CDR2 YSYEKL. CDR3 size: 14 residues. V was cut by 0 bases and J by 6 bases, with 12 bases left in between.

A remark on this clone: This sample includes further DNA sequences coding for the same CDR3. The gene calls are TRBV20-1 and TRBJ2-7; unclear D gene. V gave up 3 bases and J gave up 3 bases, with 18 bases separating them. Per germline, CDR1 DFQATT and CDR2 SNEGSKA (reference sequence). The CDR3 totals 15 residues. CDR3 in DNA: TGCAGTGCTAGTTCGACTCGTGGCGTGATCTACGAGCAGTACTTC. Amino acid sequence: CSASSTRGVIYEQYF.

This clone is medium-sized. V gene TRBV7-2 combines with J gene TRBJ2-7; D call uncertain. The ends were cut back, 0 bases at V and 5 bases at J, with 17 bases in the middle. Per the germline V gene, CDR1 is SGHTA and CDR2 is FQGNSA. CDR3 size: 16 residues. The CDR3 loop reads CASSLARRFRFNEQYF. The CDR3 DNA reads TGTGCCAGCAGCTTAGCGCGTCGGTTCAGGTTTAACGAGCAGTACTTC.

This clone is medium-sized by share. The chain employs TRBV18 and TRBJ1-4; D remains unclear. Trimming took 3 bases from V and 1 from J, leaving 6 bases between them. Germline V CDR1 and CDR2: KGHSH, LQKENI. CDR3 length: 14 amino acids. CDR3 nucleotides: TGTGCCAGCTCACCCGGAGTAACTAATGAAAAACTGTTTTTT. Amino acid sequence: CASSPGVTNEKLFF.

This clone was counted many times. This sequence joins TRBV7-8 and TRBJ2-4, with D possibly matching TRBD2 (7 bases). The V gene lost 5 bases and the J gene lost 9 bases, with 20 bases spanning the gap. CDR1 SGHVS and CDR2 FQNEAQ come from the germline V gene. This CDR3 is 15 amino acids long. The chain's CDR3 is CASSPVGGLAFIQYF. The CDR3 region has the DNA TGTGCCAGCAGCCCAGTCGGGGGGCTAGCTTTCATTCAGTACTTC.

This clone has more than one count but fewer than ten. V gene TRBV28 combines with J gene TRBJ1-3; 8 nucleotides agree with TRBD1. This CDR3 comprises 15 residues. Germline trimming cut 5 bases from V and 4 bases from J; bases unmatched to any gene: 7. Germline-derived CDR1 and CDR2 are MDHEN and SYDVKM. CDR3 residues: CASSARGRSGNTIYF. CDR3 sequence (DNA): TGTGCCAGCAGTGCCAGGGGGCGCTCGGGAAACACCATATATTTT.

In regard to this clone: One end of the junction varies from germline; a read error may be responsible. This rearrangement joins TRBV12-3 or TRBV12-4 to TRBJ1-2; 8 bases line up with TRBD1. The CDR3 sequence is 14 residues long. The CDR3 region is CASSLGTGELVYNF. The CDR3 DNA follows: TGTGCAAGCAGTTTGGGGACAGGCGAGCTTGTCTACAACTTC.

CDR3 sequence (DNA): TGTGCCAGCAGCTTAGTGGGCAGGGGCTATAACTATGGCTACACCTTC. It specifies CASSLVGRGYNYGYTF. The rearrangement uses TRBV11-1 and TRBJ1-2; the D gene is possibly TRBD1 (6 bases). Germline CDR1 is SGHAT and CDR2 is FQDESV (reference sequence). The V end lost 1 base, the J end lost 1 base, and 13 bases lay between the germline ends. The CDR3 has 16 residues.

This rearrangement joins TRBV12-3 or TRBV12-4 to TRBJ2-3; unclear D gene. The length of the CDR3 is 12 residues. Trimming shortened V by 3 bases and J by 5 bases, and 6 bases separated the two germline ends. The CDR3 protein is CASSFGGDTQYF. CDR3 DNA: TGTGCCAGCAGTTTCGGTGGAGATACGCAGTATTTT.

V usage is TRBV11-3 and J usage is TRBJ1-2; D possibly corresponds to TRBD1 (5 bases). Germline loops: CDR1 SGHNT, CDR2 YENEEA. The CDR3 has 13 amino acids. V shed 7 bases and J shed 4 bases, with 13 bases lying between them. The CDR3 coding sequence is TGTGCCAGCAACCGGGGGGATTCCTATGGCTACACCTTC. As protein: CASNRGDSYGYTF.

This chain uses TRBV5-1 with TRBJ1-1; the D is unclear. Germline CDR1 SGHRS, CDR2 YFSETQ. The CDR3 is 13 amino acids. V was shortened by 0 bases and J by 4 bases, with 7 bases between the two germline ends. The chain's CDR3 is CASSLGGPTEAFF. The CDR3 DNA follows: TGCGCCAGCAGCTTGGGTGGCCCCACTGAAGCTTTCTTT.

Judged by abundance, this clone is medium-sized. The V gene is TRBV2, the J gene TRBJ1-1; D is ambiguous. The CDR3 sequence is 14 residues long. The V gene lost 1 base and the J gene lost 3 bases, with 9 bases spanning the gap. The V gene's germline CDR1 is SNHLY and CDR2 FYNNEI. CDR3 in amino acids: CASSEVLGDTEAFF. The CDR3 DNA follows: TGTGCCAGCAGTGAAGTTCTGGGAGACACTGAAGCTTTCTTT.

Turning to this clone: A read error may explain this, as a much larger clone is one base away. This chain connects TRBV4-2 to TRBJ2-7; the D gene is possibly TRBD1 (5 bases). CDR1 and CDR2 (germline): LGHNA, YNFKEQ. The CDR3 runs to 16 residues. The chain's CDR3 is CSSSPRGGRNTHDQYF. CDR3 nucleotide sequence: TGTTCCAGCAGCCCTAGGGGTGGCAGGAACACCCACGATCAGTACTTC.